The present entry profiles one T cell receptor beta chain with its context. This sample was included in a study of identifying expanded T cells in peripheral blood. Trimming stripped 2 bases from V and 4 bases from J, with 6 bases between. Germline CDR1 MNHNY, CDR2 SVGAGI (reference sequence). The CDR3 length is 13 residues. Sequenced by immunoSEQ multiplex PCR; TCRdb stores in-frame clones only, minus some. This sample has more than 80,000 clones, with roughly 88% found just once. This rearrangement joins TRBV6-6 to TRBJ1-5; D not resolved. This TCR derives from a person aged 18-69 years in good health. The sequenced sample was blood. This CDR3 reads CASSYTENQPQHF. The CDR3 DNA reads TGTGCCAGCAGTTACACGGAGAATCAGCCCCAGCATTTT.